This T cell receptor beta chain was sequenced in a study of blood T cell repertoires in COVID-19. In the study overall: The cDNA or gDNA used as material had been derived from T cells, B-cell-depleted T cells, or PBMCs.

Method: immunoSEQ multiplex PCR; TCRdb's copy keeps in-frame clones and lacks some. The data contain around 300,000 clones, about nine tenths of them singletons. This clone was found once. Germline V lookup: CDR1 ENHRY, CDR2 SYGVKD. V lost 4 bases and J 7 bases, leaving 20 bases between the germline ends. This CDR3 region has 16 residues. Sequenced material: PBMCs or T cells enriched from blood (not recorded which). This TCR derives from a woman in her thirties who had recovered from COVID-19. The gene calls are TRBV10-3 and TRBJ2-1, with D possibly being TRBD1 (5 bases). The CDR3 nucleotides read TGTGCCATCAGTGTATCGGGCCCGGCCAGACAGAATGAGCAGTTCTTC. Translating gives CAISVSGPARQNEQFF.